The source of this T cell receptor (beta chain) is a study of OX40 agonist ivuxolimab in advanced cancers. The overall study: Partial responses were achieved by three patients, of whom one had hepatocellular carcinoma and two had cutaneous melanoma.

Sequencing was performed with immunoSEQ multiplex PCR; in TCRdb, only in-frame clones are kept and a portion is missing. The table has approximately 80,000 clones, less than 95% seen once. Blood specimens came from baseline, cycle 4 day 1, and cycle 7 day 1. Germline V gene lookup returns CDR1 SEHNR and CDR2 FQNEAQ (reference sequence). The CDR3 has 18 residues. Germline trimming cut 8 bases from V and 1 base from J; bases unmatched to any gene: 8. This sample comprised CD4+ or CD8+ T cells sorted from blood, obtained in a trial of the OX40 agonist ivuxolimab. The V and J genes are TRBV7-9 and TRBJ2-2; 15 nucleotides match TRBD2. This sequence originates from an adult with an advanced solid tumor such as melanoma, head and neck, liver or kidney cancer. This chain's CDR3 is CASPTGTSGRKNTGELFF. DNA of the CDR3: TGTGCCAGCCCGACCGGGACTAGCGGGAGGAAGAACACCGGGGAGCTGTTTTTT.